One TCR beta chain is described in this entry. Treatment of the sample: oral pan-JAK inhibitor, 5-10 mg twice daily. Those with alopecia areata gave lesional scalp punch biopsies and peripheral blood. The record originates from a study of CD8+ T cells in alopecia areata. Study-level background: Patients remained on tofacitinib for 6 to 18 months and then went 6 months without it. The percentage of affected scalp area served as the score of severity for treated patients.

The ends were cut back, 0 bases at V and 0 bases at J, with 11 bases in the middle. The CDR3 runs to 16 residues. Germline loops: CDR1 LGHNA, CDR2 YNFKEQ. TCR sequencing used cDNA made by reverse transcription of extracted RNA. TCRdb's copy holds only in-frame clones and misses some; the assay was immunoSEQ multiplex PCR. The sample shows nearly 110,000 clones, about four fifths of them seen only once. The starting material was CD8+ T cells sorted from blood, obtained at week 24, from a patient treated with tofacitinib. This chain uses TRBV4-2 with TRBJ2-5; D is perhaps TRBD2 (5 bases). This TCR was recovered from a human donor with alopecia areata. CDR3 nucleotides: TGTGCCAGCAGCCAAGACCTTGGGGAGCACCAAGAGACCCAGTACTTC. As protein: CASSQDLGEHQETQYF.